A single sample is the source of the 17 T cell receptor beta chains below, sequenced in a study of Ad26.COV2.S vaccination and SARS-CoV-2 variants. As to treatment: over 15 received Ad26.COV2.S at low or high dose, single or two shots; about 5 received placebo; per-sample allocation not given. Sampling was done on day 63 after the first vaccine or placebo injection. Profiling relied on immunoSEQ multiplex PCR, and the TCRdb table lists in-frame clones only, not all of them. The sample carries a few hundred thousand clones, about four fifths recorded once. Sequenced here: peripheral blood, sampled in a trial of Ad26.COV2.S vaccine versus placebo. These receptors were obtained from a person between 18 and 60 years old who received the Ad26.COV2.S COVID-19 vaccine or a placebo.

This clone was recorded once. The rearrangement uses TRBV6-5 and TRBJ1-1; D possibly corresponds to TRBD1 (5 bases). The ends were cut back, 7 bases at V and 4 bases at J, with 19 bases in the middle. The length of the CDR3 is 15 residues. CDR1 and CDR2 from the germline V gene are MNHEY and SVGAGI. The CDR3: CASTLLGVLGTEAFF. The DNA of the CDR3 is TGTGCCAGCACCCTTCTGGGGGTCTTGGGCACTGAAGCTTTCTTT.

V is TRBV5-6 and J is TRBJ2-3; 9 positions match TRBD2. Germline assignment: CDR1 SGHDT and CDR2 YYEEEE. The CDR3 runs 17 residues. Losses at the gene ends were 0 bases for V and 6 bases for J; bases not matched to a gene: 11. CDR3 sequence: CASSLVLAGRVTDTQYF. The DNA for the CDR3 is TGTGCCAGCAGCTTGGTCCTAGCGGGGCGGGTTACGGATACGCAGTATTTT. Full variable domain (remainder filled in from reference TRBV5-6 and TRBJ2-3): DAGVTQSPTHLIKTRGQQVTLRCSPKSGHDTVSWYQQALGQGPQFIFQYYEEEERQRGNFPDRFSGHQFPNYSSELNVNALLLGDSALYLCASSLVLAGRVTDTQYFGPGTRLTVL.

The chain employs TRBV7-2 and TRBJ2-1; weak D call: TRBD1 (6 bases). The CDR3 covers 16 residues. V was shortened by 3 bases and J by 0 bases, with 12 bases between the two germline ends. The V gene's germline CDR1 is SGHTA and CDR2 FQGNSA. CDR3: CASSFALGGSYNEQFF. In DNA form, the CDR3 reads TGTGCCAGCAGCTTTGCTTTAGGGGGCTCCTACAATGAGCAGTTCTTC.

This sequence joins TRBV11-2 and TRBJ2-1; 8 bases line up with TRBD2. CDR3 length: 18 residues. With 5 bases clipped from V and 2 bases from J, the junction kept 14 bases outside the gene matches. Germline V gene lookup returns CDR1 SGHAT and CDR2 FQNNGV. CDR3 in amino acids: CASSPILGAGAPYNEQFF. The CDR3 nucleotides are TGTGCCAGCAGCCCAATTCTTGGAGCGGGGGCCCCCTACAATGAGCAGTTCTTC.

J is TRBJ2-7 and V is TRBV4-1; TRBD1 aligns across 8 bases. Germline V gives CDR1 MGHRA, CDR2 YSYEKL. The CDR3 spans 16 residues. J was trimmed by 1 base and V by 1 base; bases with no gene match: 6. This CDR3 is CASSQGAGQGSYEQYF. The CDR3 DNA follows: TGCGCCAGCAGCCAAGGGGCAGGACAGGGATCCTACGAGCAGTACTTC.

This clone was picked up one time. This chain links TRBV5-4 with TRBJ2-1, with 9 positions matching TRBD2. Germline values: CDR1 SGHNT, CDR2 YYREEE (reference sequence). Trimming took 2 bases from V and 4 from J; bases not matched to a gene: 4. This CDR3 contains 15 residues. The CDR3 loop reads CASSLRLADYNEQFF. The DNA of the CDR3 is TGTGCCAGCAGCTTAAGACTAGCGGATTACAATGAGCAGTTCTTC.

CDR3 sequence reads: CASRFGPNTEAFF. The CDR3 DNA is TGTGCCAGCCGTTTCGGGCCGAACACTGAAGCTTTCTTT. The chain links TRBV19 to TRBJ1-1; D gene unclear. Trimming took off 9 bases at V and 1 base at J, with 12 bases between the two ends. Germline CDR1 and CDR2: LNHDA and SQIVND (reference sequence). The CDR3 extends over 13 amino acids.

This chain links TRBV18 with TRBJ2-7, with TRBD1 as a possible D gene (5 bases). Germline assignment: CDR1 KGHSH and CDR2 LQKENI. V was cut by 5 bases and J by 7 bases, with 15 bases left in between. This CDR3 has 13 residues. The CDR3 DNA reads as TGTGCCAGCTCAGAGGCAGGGCCCCTGGAGCAGTACTTC. The encoded protein is CASSEAGPLEQYF.

This chain connects TRBV11-3 to TRBJ2-5; D may correspond to TRBD1 or TRBD2 (6 bases each). The CDR3 sequence is 18 residues long. The V gene lost 0 bases and the J gene lost 1 base, with 18 bases spanning the gap. Per germline, CDR1 SGHNT and CDR2 YENEEA. CDR3 in amino acids: CASSLEGLRGGPQETQYF. CDR3 DNA: TGTGCCAGCAGCTTAGAGGGCCTTCGTGGGGGGCCCCAAGAGACCCAGTACTTC.

In this sample, this clone turned up a few times. The rearrangement joins TRBV4-2 to TRBJ1-1; D is unclear. The CDR3 length is 13 residues. The germline V gene has CDR1 LGHNA and CDR2 YNFKEQ. Trimming removed 1 base at V and 5 bases at J, with 8 bases between. This chain's CDR3 is CASSQGPGTEAFF. Written as DNA, the CDR3 is TGTGCCAGCAGCCAAGGCCCGGGGACTGAAGCTTTCTTT.

The J gene is TRBJ1-1, the V gene TRBV11-2; D may be TRBD1 (5 bases). Germline V gene lookup returns CDR1 SGHAT and CDR2 FQNNGV. There are 17 residues in the CDR3. Between the trimmed V and J ends, which lost 2 bases and 0 bases, there was a span of 16 bases. The CDR3 sequence: CASSLHPGTSMNTEAFF. CDR3 DNA sequence: TGTGCCAGCAGCTTACATCCCGGGACTAGCATGAACACTGAAGCTTTCTTT.

The chain uses TRBV6-5 and TRBJ2-3; 8 positions match TRBD1. Germline-derived CDR1 and CDR2 are MNHEY and SVGAGI. This CDR3 has 14 residues. J was trimmed by 6 bases and V by 7 bases; bases with no gene match: 9. This chain's CDR3 is CASTLQGGADTQYF. The CDR3, as DNA: TGTGCCAGCACTTTACAGGGGGGCGCGGATACGCAGTATTTT.

In this sample, this clone turned up once. The gene calls are TRBV3-1 (or the pseudogene TRBV3-2) and TRBJ2-1; the D gene is possibly TRBD1 (5 bases). The CDR3 sequence is 13 residues long. CDR1 and CDR2 (germline): LGHDT, YNNKEL (reference sequence). Trimming stripped 4 bases from V and 7 bases from J, with 11 bases between. Here the CDR3 reads CASSRGAWNEQFF. The CDR3 nucleotides read TGTGCCAGCAGCCGTGGGGCCTGGAATGAGCAGTTCTTC.

This chain joins TRBV6-5 and TRBJ2-7; 8 bases are a match to TRBD2. This CDR3 has 14 residues. The J segment lost 4 bases and the V segment lost 7 bases, leaving 9 bases of the junction unmatched. The germline gives CDR1 MNHEY, CDR2 SVGAGI. The CDR3 here is CASTPGGSPYEQYF. Written as DNA, the CDR3 is TGTGCCAGCACCCCGGGAGGGAGCCCTTACGAGCAGTACTTC.

The chain joins TRBV9 to TRBJ1-2; maybe TRBD1 (6 bases). Germline V gene sequence: CDR1 SGDLS, CDR2 YYNGEE. This CDR3 has 13 amino acids. V was pared by 3 bases and J by 8 bases, with 14 bases between. CDR3 loop: CASSAVTGGGYTF. CDR3 coding DNA: TGTGCCAGCAGCGCCGTGACAGGCGGGGGCTACACCTTC.

This clone showed up just once. The gene calls are TRBV7-6 and TRBJ1-3, with 7 bases fitting TRBD1. The CDR3 runs 15 residues. The V and J ends lost 5 bases and 1 base, in that order; junction bases with no gene match: 5. Per the germline V gene, CDR1 is SGHVS and CDR2 is FNYEAQ. The CDR3 DNA reads as TGTGCCAGCAGCAGTCGACAGGGATCTGGAAACACCATATATTTT. Its protein product is CASSSRQGSGNTIYF. The full variable domain, in which reference TRBV7-6 and TRBJ1-3 provide the parts outside the CDR3, is GAGVSQSPRYKVTKRGQDVALRCDPISGHVSLYWYRQALGQGPEFLTYFNYEAQQDKSGLPNDRFSAERPEGSISTLTIQRTEQRDSAMYRCASSSRQGSGNTIYFGEGSWLTVV.

The chain is built from TRBV7-6 and TRBJ1-3; D gene uncertain. The CDR3 covers 15 residues. V dropped 1 base and J dropped 3 bases, with 10 bases sitting between them. Germline assignment: CDR1 SGHVS and CDR2 FNYEAQ. The CDR3 bases are TGTGCCAGCAGCTTAGGTAGGGCAGTTGGAAACACCATATATTTT. It is translated as CASSLGRAVGNTIYF.